These 15 T cell receptor beta chains were all obtained from the same sample, sequenced in a study of blood T cell repertoires in COVID-19. Measured with immunoSEQ multiplex PCR; TCRdb has only the in-frame clones, and not every one. This table has under 250,000 clones, roughly 90% appearing once. The sample was peripheral blood. Receptors originate from a man aged 55-75 years who had recovered from COVID-19.

This chain uses TRBV19 with TRBJ1-1; 8 bases are a match to TRBD1. Germline-derived CDR1 and CDR2 are LNHDA and SQIVND (reference sequence). The trim removed 3 bases at V and 5 bases at J, leaving 11 bases unmatched. The CDR3 extends over 16 amino acids. In DNA form, the CDR3 reads TGTGCCAGTAGTATCCCTATTTGGACAGGGCGGACTGAAGCTTTCTTT. This codes for CASSIPIWTGRTEAFF.

The chain is built from TRBV7-2 and TRBJ1-5; the D is unclear. Germline V gene sequence: CDR1 SGHTA, CDR2 FQGNSA. This CDR3 has 14 residues. The V end lost 5 bases, the J end lost 0 bases, and 8 bases lay between the germline ends. CDR3 coding DNA: TGTGCCAGCAGCCCAGGTAGTAGCAATCAGCCCCAGCATTTT. As protein: CASSPGSSNQPQHF. The variable domain in full, completed from reference TRBV7-2 and TRBJ1-5, reads GAGVSQSPSNKVTEKGKDVELRCDPISGHTALYWYRQSLGQGLEFLIYFQGNSAPDKSGLPSDRFSAERTGGSVSTLTIQRTQQEDSAVYLCASSPGSSNQPQHFGDGTRLSIL.

This clone was observed once. This chain links TRBV6-5 with TRBJ1-5, with D perhaps matching TRBD1 (6 bases). V shed 4 bases and J shed 8 bases, with 12 bases lying between them. CDR1 MNHEY and CDR2 SVGAGI come from the germline V gene. The CDR3 consists of 13 residues. CDR3 coding DNA: TGTGCCAGCAGTTCAGGGGAGAGGAAGCCCCAGCATTTT. Its translation is CASSSGERKPQHF.

The J gene is TRBJ2-2, the V gene TRBV5-1, with 7 nucleotides matching TRBD2. The CDR3 is made up of 19 amino acids. J lost 0 bases, V lost 4 bases, and 15 bases had no gene match. From germline, CDR1 is SGHRS and CDR2 YFSETQ. This CDR3 reads CASSPYGGTTSTNTGELFF. DNA of the CDR3: TGCGCCAGCAGCCCTTACGGTGGGACTACCTCCACGAACACCGGGGAGCTGTTTTTT.

The V and J genes are TRBV19 and TRBJ1-3; tentatively, D is TRBD1 (6 bases). CDR1 and CDR2 (germline): LNHDA, SQIVND (reference sequence). The CDR3 runs 15 residues. V was clipped by 3 bases and J by 3 bases, with 12 bases between them. For the CDR3, the DNA is TGTGCCAGTAGTATCGGCAGGGACAATGGAAACACCATATATTTT. It specifies CASSIGRDNGNTIYF.

This chain connects TRBV6-5 to TRBJ2-1, with D perhaps matching TRBD1 (8 bases). The CDR3 contains 13 residues. V lost 6 bases and J 8 bases, leaving 14 bases between the germline ends. Germline V CDR1 and CDR2: MNHEY, SVGAGI. In nucleotides, the CDR3 is TGTGCCAGCAGGAACAGGGGGAGGGATGAGCAGTTCTTC. Its protein is CASRNRGRDEQFF.

V is TRBV10-3 and J is TRBJ1-5; D ambiguous. V was pared by 0 bases and J by 5 bases, with 8 bases between. Per the germline V gene, CDR1 is ENHRY and CDR2 is SYGVKD. The CDR3 contains 14 residues. The CDR3: CAISESAAYQPQHF. In nucleotides, the CDR3 is TGTGCCATCAGTGAGTCTGCGGCCTATCAGCCCCAGCATTTT.

This rearrangement joins TRBV10-3 to TRBJ2-5; 11 bases are shared with TRBD1. Germline CDR1 reads ENHRY; CDR2 reads SYGVKD. The junction had 9 bases not matched to a gene; V was cut back by 10 bases and J by 5 bases. The length of the CDR3 is 14 residues. CDR3 coding DNA: TGTGCCAGCGTAGGGACAGGGGGTATGGAGACCCAGTACTTC. Protein: CASVGTGGMETQYF.

V is TRBV2 and J is TRBJ1-2, with 10 bases lining up with TRBD1. The J segment lost 4 bases and the V segment lost 5 bases, leaving 4 bases of the junction unmatched. The CDR3 has 14 residues. Germline V lookup: CDR1 SNHLY, CDR2 FYNNEI. This CDR3 is CASSRQGATYGYTF. DNA for the CDR3: TGTGCCAGCAGTCGACAGGGGGCTACCTATGGCTACACCTTC.

This chain links TRBV28 with TRBJ2-2; TRBD1 agrees at 7 bases. In germline, CDR1 is MDHEN, CDR2 SYDVKM. This CDR3 comprises 13 residues. The J segment lost 1 base and the V segment lost 10 bases, leaving 3 bases of the junction unmatched. This chain's CDR3 is CATRTGNTGELFF. The CDR3 nucleotides read TGTGCCACGAGGACAGGGAACACCGGGGAGCTGTTTTTT.

J is TRBJ1-1 and V is TRBV20-1, with a possible D match to TRBD1 (5 bases). V was clipped by 3 bases and J by 5 bases, with 13 bases between them. Looked up from germline, CDR1 is DFQATT and CDR2 is SNEGSKA (reference sequence). This CDR3 is built from 13 residues. CDR3 nucleotides: TGCAGTGCTAGTAGACAGTCGGAGACTGAAGCTTTCTTT. This gives the protein CSASRQSETEAFF.

CDR3 bases: TGTGCCAGCAGCTTGGGGGGGGGCTTGGAGACCCAGTACTTC. Translating gives CASSLGGGLETQYF. J is TRBJ2-5 and V is TRBV5-4, with D possibly being TRBD2 (7 bases). This CDR3 has 14 residues. CDR1 and CDR2 from the germline V gene are SGHNT and YYREEE (reference sequence). V gave up 0 bases and J gave up 5 bases, with 11 bases separating them.

The chain uses TRBV18 and TRBJ2-7; TRBD1 might be the D (5 bases). Germline V CDR1 and CDR2: KGHSH, LQKENI. V gave up 4 bases and J gave up 6 bases, with 10 bases separating them. This CDR3 has 12 residues. CDR3 in amino acids: CASSLDRAEQYF. The CDR3 DNA is TGTGCCAGCTCACTCGACAGAGCCGAGCAGTACTTC.

V usage is TRBV5-6 and J usage is TRBJ1-2, with TRBD1 identical over 10 bases. This CDR3 region has 12 residues. The V segment lost 4 bases and the J segment 9 bases; nucleotides outside the gene matches: 3. Germline CDR1 reads SGHDT; CDR2 reads YYEEEE. The chain's CDR3 is CASSGTGVSYTF. CDR3 in DNA: TGTGCCAGCAGCGGGACAGGGGTTAGCTACACCTTC.

This rearrangement joins TRBV6-5 to TRBJ2-7, with TRBD2 matching over 14 bases. V lost 10 bases and J lost 8; bases outside the gene matches: 7. This CDR3 has 13 amino acids. The V gene's germline CDR1 is MNHEY and CDR2 SVGAGI. CDR3 in amino acids: CATPGLAGDQQYF. For the CDR3, the DNA is TGTGCCACTCCGGGACTAGCGGGAGATCAGCAGTACTTC.